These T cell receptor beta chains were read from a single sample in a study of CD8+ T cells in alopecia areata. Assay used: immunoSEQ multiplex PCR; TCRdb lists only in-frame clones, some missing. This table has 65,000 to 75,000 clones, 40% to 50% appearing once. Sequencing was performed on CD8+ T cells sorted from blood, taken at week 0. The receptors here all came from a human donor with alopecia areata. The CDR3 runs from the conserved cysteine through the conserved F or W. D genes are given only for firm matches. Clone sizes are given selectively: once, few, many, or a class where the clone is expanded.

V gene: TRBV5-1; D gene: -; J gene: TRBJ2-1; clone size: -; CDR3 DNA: TGCGCCAGCAGCTTGGACGGACGCAATGAGCAGTTCTTC; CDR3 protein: CASSLDGRNEQFF
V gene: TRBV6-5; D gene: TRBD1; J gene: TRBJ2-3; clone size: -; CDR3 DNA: TGTGCCAGCTGGACAGGTTCAGATACGCAGTATTTT; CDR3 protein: CASWTGSDTQYF
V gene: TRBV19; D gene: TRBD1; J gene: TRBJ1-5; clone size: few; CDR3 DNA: TGTGCCAGTAGGGCAGGGGTCCAGGGGGCGAATCAGCCCCAGCATTTT; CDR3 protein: CASRAGVQGANQPQHF
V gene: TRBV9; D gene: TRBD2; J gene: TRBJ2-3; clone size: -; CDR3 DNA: TGTGCCAGCAGCGGGACTAGCGGGAGGGCTTCAGATACGCAGTATTTT; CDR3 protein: CASSGTSGRASDTQYF
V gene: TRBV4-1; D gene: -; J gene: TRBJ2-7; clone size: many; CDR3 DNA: TGCGCCAGCAGCCCAGGGACTGCCGGGTACGAGCAGTACTTC; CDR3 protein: CASSPGTAGYEQYF
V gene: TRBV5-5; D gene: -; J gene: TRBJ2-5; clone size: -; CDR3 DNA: TGTGCCAGCAGCTTGGGCGGCGGCCAAGAGACCCAGTACTTC; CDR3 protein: CASSLGGGQETQYF
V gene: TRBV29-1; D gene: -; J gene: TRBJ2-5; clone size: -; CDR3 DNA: TGCAGCGTTGTGGGGGGTATAGAGCAGACCCAGTACTTC; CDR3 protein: CSVVGGIEQTQYF
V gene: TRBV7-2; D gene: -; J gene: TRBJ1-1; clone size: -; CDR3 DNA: TGTGCCAGCAGCTCGACAGGAAACGGGGATCGGGACACTGAAGCTTTCTTT; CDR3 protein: CASSSTGNGDRDTEAFF
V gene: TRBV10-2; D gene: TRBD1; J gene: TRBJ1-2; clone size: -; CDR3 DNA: TGCGCCACGTACGGTGGACAGGGCTATGGCTACACCTTC; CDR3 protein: CATYGGQGYGYTF
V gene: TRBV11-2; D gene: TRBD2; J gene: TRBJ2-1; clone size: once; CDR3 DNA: TGTGCCAGCAGCACCCCCGGGACTAGCGGGAGCGCGTTCTTC; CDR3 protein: CASSTPGTSGSAFF
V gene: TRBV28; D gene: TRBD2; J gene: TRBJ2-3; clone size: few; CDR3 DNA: TGTGCCAGCAGTTTTAGCGCTAGCGGGACTAGCACAGATACGCAGTATTTT; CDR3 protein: CASSFSASGTSTDTQYF
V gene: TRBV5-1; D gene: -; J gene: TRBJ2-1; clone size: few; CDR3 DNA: TGCGCCAGCAGCTTAGGGTTTGGGGGAGCCACCTACAATGAGCAGTTCTTC; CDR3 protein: CASSLGFGGATYNEQFF
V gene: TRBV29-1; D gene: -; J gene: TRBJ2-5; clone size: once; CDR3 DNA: TGCAGCGTTGAAGGGGTGGGGGAGACCCAGTACTTC; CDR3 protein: CSVEGVGETQYF
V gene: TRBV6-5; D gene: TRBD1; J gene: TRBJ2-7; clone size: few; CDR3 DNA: TGTGCCAGCAGCTTGACAGGGTCCTACGAGCAGTACTTC; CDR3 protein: CASSLTGSYEQYF
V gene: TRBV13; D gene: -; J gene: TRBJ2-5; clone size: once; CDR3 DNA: TGTGCCAGCAGCCCCGAAAGACAAGAGACCCAGTACTTC; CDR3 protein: CASSPERQETQYF
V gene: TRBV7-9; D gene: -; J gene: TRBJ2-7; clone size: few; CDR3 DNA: TGTGCCAGCAGCTTAGGTTTAGGGACCTACGAGCAGTACTTC; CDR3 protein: CASSLGLGTYEQYF
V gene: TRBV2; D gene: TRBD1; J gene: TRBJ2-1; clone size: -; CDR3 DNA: TGTGCCAGCAAGAGGGGACAGCTAGGCTCCAATGAGCAGTTCTTC; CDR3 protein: CASKRGQLGSNEQFF
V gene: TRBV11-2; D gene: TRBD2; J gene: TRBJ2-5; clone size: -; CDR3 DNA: TGTGCCAGCAGCTCGAGGGGACTAGCTCAAGAGACCCAGTACTTC; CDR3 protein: CASSSRGLAQETQYF
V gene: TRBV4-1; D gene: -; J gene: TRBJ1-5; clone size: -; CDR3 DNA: TGCGCCAGCAGCTCAGACCACGGTAGCAATCAGCCCCAGCATTTT; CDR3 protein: CASSSDHGSNQPQHF
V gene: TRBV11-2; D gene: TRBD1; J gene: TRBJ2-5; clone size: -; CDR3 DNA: TGTGCCAGCAGCTTAGGGGACAGACTCCAAGAGACCCAGTACTTC; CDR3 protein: CASSLGDRLQETQYF
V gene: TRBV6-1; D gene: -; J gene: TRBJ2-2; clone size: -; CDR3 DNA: TGTGCCAGCATGCCAGCGGGCGGGGAGCTGTTTTTT; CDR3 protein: CASMPAGGELFF
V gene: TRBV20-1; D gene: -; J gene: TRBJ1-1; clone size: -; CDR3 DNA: TGCAGTGCGCAACTTGAAGCTTTCTTT; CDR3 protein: CSAQLEAFF
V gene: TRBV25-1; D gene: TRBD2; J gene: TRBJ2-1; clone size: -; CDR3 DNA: TGTGCCAGCAGTTTGTCGGGAGGGGGTTACAATGAGCAGTTCTTC; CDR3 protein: CASSLSGGGYNEQFF
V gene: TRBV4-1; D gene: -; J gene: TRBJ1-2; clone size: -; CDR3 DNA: TGCGCCAGCAGCCTTCCGGGGCCATTCTATGGCTACACCTTC; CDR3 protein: CASSLPGPFYGYTF
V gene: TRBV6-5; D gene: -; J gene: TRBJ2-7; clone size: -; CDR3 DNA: TGTGCCAGCAGTTACAGGCAGGGCGGCTACGAGCAGTACTTC; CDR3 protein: CASSYRQGGYEQYF